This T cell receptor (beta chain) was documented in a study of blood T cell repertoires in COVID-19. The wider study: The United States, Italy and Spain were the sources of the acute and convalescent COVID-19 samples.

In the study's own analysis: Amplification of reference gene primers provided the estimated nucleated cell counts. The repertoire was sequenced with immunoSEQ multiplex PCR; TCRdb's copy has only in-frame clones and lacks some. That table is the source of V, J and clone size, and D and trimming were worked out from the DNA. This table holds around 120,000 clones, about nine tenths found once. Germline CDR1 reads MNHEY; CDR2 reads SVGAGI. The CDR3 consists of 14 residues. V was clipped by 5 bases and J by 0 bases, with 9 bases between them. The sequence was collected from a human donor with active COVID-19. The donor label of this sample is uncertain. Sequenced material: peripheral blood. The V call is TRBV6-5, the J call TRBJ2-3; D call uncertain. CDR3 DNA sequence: TGTGCCAGCAGTCAGTTCCCGAGCACAGATACGCAGTATTTT. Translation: CASSQFPSTDTQYF.